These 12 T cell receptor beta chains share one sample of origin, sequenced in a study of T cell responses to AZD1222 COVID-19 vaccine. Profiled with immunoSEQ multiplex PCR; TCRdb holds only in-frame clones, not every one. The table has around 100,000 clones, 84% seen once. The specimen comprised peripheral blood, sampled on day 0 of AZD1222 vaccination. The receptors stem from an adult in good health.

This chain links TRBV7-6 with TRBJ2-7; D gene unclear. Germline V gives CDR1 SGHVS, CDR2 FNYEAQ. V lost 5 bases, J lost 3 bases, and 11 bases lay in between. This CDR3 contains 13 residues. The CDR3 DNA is TGTGCCAGCAGCAACGGCGAGTACTACGAGCAGTACTTC. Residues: CASSNGEYYEQYF.

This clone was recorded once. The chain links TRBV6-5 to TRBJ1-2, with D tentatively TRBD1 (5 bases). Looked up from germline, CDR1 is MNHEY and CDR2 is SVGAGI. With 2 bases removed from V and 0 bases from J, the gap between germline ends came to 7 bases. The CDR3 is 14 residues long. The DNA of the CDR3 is TGTGCCAGCAGTTACAGGGGACCTAACTATGGCTACACCTTC. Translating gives CASSYRGPNYGYTF.

CDR3 residues: CASSSQGETQYF. The DNA of the CDR3 is TGTGCCAGCAGTTCACAAGGGGAGACCCAGTACTTC. The chain carries TRBV6-5 and TRBJ2-5; D unclear. Germline V gene sequence: CDR1 MNHEY, CDR2 SVGAGI. This CDR3 is built from 12 residues. Trimming took 4 bases from V and 5 from J, leaving 8 bases between them.

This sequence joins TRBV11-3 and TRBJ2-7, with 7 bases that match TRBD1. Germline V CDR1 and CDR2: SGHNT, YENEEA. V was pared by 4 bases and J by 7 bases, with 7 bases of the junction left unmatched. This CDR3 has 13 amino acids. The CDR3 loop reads CASSSTIQGEQYF. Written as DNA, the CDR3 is TGTGCCAGCAGCTCTACCATACAGGGGGAGCAGTACTTC.

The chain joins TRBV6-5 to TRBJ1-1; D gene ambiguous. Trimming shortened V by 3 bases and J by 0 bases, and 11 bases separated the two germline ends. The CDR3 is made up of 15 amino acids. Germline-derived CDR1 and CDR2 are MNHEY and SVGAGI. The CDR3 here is CASSYAANMNTEAFF. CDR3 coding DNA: TGTGCCAGCAGTTATGCAGCAAATATGAACACTGAAGCTTTCTTT.

The CDR3 protein is CASSVEAGMTYEQYF. Here the CDR3 DNA reads TGTGCCAGCAGCGTAGAAGCCGGCATGACCTACGAGCAGTACTTC. J is TRBJ2-7 and V is TRBV9; the D is unclear. CDR3 length equals 15 residues. Deletions cut 0 bases from V and 2 bases from J, with 12 bases between. Germline assignment: CDR1 SGDLS and CDR2 YYNGEE.

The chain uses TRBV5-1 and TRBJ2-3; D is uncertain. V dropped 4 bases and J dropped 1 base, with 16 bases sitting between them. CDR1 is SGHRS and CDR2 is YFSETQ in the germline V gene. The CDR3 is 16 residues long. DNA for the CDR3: TGCGCCAGCAGCGGCAAACACGCCGCGGGCACAGATACGCAGTATTTT. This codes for CASSGKHAAGTDTQYF.

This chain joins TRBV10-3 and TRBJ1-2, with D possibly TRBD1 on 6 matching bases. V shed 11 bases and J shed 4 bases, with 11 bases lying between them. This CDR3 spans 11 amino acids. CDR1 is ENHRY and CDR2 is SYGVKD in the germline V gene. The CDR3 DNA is TGTGCCTCTCAACAGGGCTATGGCTACACCTTC. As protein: CASQQGYGYTF.

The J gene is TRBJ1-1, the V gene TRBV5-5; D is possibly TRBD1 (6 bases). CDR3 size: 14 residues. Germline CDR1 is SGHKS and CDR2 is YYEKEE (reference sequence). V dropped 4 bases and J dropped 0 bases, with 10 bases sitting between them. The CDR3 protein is CASSPDSLNTEAFF. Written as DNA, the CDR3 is TGTGCCAGCAGCCCGGACAGTTTGAACACTGAAGCTTTCTTT.

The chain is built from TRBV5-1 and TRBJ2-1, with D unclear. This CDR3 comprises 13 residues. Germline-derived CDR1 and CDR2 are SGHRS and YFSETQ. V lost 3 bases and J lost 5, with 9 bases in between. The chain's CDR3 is CASSYLVNNEQFF. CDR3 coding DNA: TGCGCCAGCAGCTACCTCGTAAACAATGAGCAGTTCTTC.

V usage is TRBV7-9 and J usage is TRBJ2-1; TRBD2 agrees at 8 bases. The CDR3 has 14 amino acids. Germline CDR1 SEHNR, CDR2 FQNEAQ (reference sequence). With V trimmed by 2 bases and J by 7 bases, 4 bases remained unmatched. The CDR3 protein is CASSLNGRGNEQFF. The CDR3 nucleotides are TGTGCCAGCAGCTTAAACGGGAGGGGTAATGAGCAGTTCTTC.

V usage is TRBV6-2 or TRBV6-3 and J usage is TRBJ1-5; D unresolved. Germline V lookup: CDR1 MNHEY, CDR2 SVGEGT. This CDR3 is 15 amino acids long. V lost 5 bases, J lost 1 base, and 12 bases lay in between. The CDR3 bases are TGTGCCAGCAGTCACGGTCGTAGGAGCAATCAGCCCCAGCATTTT. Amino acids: CASSHGRRSNQPQHF.